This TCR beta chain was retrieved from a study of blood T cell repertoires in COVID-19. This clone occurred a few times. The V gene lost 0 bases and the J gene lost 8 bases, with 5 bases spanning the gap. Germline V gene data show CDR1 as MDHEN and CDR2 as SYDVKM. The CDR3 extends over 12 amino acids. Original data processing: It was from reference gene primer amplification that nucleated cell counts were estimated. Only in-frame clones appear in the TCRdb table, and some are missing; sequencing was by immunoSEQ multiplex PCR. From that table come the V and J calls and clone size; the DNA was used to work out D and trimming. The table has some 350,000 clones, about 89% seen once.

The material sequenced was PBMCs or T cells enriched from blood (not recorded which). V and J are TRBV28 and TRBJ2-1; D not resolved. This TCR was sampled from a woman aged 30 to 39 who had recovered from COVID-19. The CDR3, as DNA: TGTGCCAGCAGTTTATGGGCCGATGAGCAGTTCTTC. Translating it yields CASSLWADEQFF.